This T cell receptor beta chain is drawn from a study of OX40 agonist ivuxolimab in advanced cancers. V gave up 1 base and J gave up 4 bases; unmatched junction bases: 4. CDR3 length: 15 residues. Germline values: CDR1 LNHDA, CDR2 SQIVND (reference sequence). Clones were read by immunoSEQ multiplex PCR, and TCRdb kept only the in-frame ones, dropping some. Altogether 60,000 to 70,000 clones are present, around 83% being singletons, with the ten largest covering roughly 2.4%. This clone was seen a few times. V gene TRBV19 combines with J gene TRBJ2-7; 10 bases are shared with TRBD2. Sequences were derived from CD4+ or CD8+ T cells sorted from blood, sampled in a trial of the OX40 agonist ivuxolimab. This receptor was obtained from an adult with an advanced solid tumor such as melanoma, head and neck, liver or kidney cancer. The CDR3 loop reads CASSIGGLAAYEQYF. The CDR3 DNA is TGTGCCAGTAGTATAGGTGGACTAGCGGCTTACGAGCAGTACTTC.